The 23 T cell receptor beta chains presented below share a single source sample, sequenced in a study of blood T cell repertoires in COVID-19. Here immunoSEQ multiplex PCR was the method, and the copy in TCRdb shows in-frame clones only, minus some. The sample includes under 350,000 clones, approximately 85% of them seen just once. The sample taken for sequencing was peripheral blood. The receptors here all came from a human donor in a cohort sampled during active COVID-19.

V gene TRBV30 combines with J gene TRBJ1-2; D might be TRBD1 (6 bases). The CDR3 is 17 amino acids. V was trimmed by 5 bases and J by 2 bases, leaving 24 bases between them. The germline gives CDR1 GTSNPN, CDR2 SVGIG (reference sequence). The DNA for the CDR3 is TGTGCCTGGTTAAGTGGGCTTAGGGGGAAGTCAAACTATGGCTACACCTTC. This gives the protein CAWLSGLRGKSNYGYTF.

The rearrangement joins TRBV27 to TRBJ1-2; D remains ambiguous. Trimming cost V 5 bases and J 4 bases, with 11 bases left between them. Germline CDR1 MNHEY, CDR2 SMNVEV (reference sequence). CDR3 length: 13 amino acids. The CDR3 nucleotides read TGTGCCAGCAGTGATTCGGTCACCTATGGCTACACCTTC. Translated, it gives CASSDSVTYGYTF.

This sequence joins TRBV3-1 (or the pseudogene TRBV3-2) and TRBJ2-3; no clear D. Germline assignment: CDR1 LGHDT and CDR2 YNNKEL (reference sequence). Trimming took off 4 bases at V and 5 bases at J, with 7 bases between the two ends. CDR3 length equals 12 residues. The CDR3 DNA is TGTGCCAGCAGCCGACGACTAGATACGCAGTATTTT. It specifies CASSRRLDTQYF.

CDR3 amino acids: CASSLGRDRYGYGYTF. CDR3 coding DNA: TGTGCCAGCAGCTTGGGGAGGGACAGGTATGGCTATGGCTACACCTTC. V is TRBV5-5 and J is TRBJ1-2; 8 bases map to TRBD1. V lost 0 bases and J lost 4; bases outside the gene matches: 8. Germline CDR1 reads SGHKS; CDR2 reads YYEKEE (reference sequence). The CDR3 covers 16 residues.

The rearrangement joins TRBV24-1 to TRBJ2-5; the match to TRBD1 covers 9 bases. This CDR3 has 15 residues. Germline CDR1 KGHDR, CDR2 SFDVKD. The trim removed 2 bases at V and 2 bases at J, leaving 2 bases unmatched. The CDR3 reads CATSDSDRGQETQYF. In DNA, the CDR3 is TGTGCCACCAGTGATTCGGACAGGGGACAAGAGACCCAGTACTTC.

V and J are TRBV6-1 and TRBJ1-4, with 9 bases matching TRBD1. In germline, CDR1 is MNHNS, CDR2 SASEGT. V trimming: 2 bases; J trimming: 8 bases; junction bases outside the gene matches: 6. This CDR3 is 15 amino acids long. The CDR3 DNA reads as TGTGCCAGCAGTGAACCAGGACAGGGGAAGGAAAAACTGTTTTTT. Protein product: CASSEPGQGKEKLFF.

Points on this clone: Other DNA sequences of this sample code for an identical CDR3. The rearrangement links TRBV30 to TRBJ2-1; D perhaps matches TRBD1 (6 bases). CDR1 is GTSNPN and CDR2 is SVGIG in the germline V gene (reference sequence). The CDR3 is made up of 13 amino acids. The ends were cut back, 0 bases at V and 7 bases at J, with 10 bases in the middle. The CDR3 region is CAWSVRRGNEQFF. As DNA, the CDR3 is TGTGCCTGGAGTGTCCGCAGGGGAAATGAGCAGTTCTTC.

The chain is built from TRBV5-6 and TRBJ2-7; a weak D match, TRBD2 (5 bases). The CDR3 contains 14 residues. The germline V and J ends were trimmed by 2 bases and 1 base, with 10 bases remaining between them. The germline V gene has CDR1 SGHDT and CDR2 YYEEEE. CDR3 coding DNA: TGTGCCAGCAGCTTTTTCGGGGAGTCCTACGAGCAGTACTTC. This codes for CASSFFGESYEQYF.

For the CDR3, the DNA is TGTGCCAGCAGCTTAGGTAGTCGGTCGAGCTCCTACAATGAGCAGTTCTTC. Its translation: CASSLGSRSSSYNEQFF. This chain links TRBV11-2 with TRBJ2-1, with D unresolved. The CDR3 is made up of 17 amino acids. With 1 base removed from V and 0 bases from J, the gap between germline ends came to 13 bases. Per germline, CDR1 SGHAT and CDR2 FQNNGV.

This clone came up once. CDR3 in amino acids: CASSLNGRGPQETQYF. CDR3 coding DNA: TGTGCCAGCAGCTTAAACGGCAGGGGGCCGCAAGAGACCCAGTACTTC. The genes are TRBV7-6 and TRBJ2-5, with 8 bases matching TRBD1. Germline V gene sequence: CDR1 SGHVS, CDR2 FNYEAQ. V lost 2 bases and J lost 2; bases outside the gene matches: 7. There are 16 residues in the CDR3.

The chain carries TRBV15 and TRBJ2-6; 8 bases are shared with TRBD1. Germline CDR1 is LNHNV and CDR2 is YYDKDF (reference sequence). The J segment lost 4 bases and the V segment lost 1 base, leaving 3 bases of the junction unmatched. The CDR3 totals 16 residues. The CDR3, as DNA: TGTGCCACCAGCAGAGCGACAGGGGTCGGGGCCAACGTCCTGACTTTC. Its protein product is CATSRATGVGANVLTF. The whole variable domain, remainder taken from reference TRBV15 and TRBJ2-6, is DAMVIQNPRYQVTQFGKPVTLSCSQTLNHNVMYWYQQKSSQAPKLLFHYYDKDFNNEADTPDNFQSRRPNTSFCFLDIRSPGLGDTAMYLCATSRATGVGANVLTFGAGSRLTVL.

V is TRBV28 and J is TRBJ2-4, with D tentatively TRBD1 (5 bases). Trimming took off 6 bases at V and 9 bases at J, with 15 bases between the two ends. The CDR3 has 13 amino acids. From germline, CDR1 is MDHEN and CDR2 SYDVKM. CDR3 loop: CASSTGLRGIQYF. The CDR3 DNA sequence: TGTGCCAGCAGCACCGGGCTTAGGGGCATTCAGTACTTC. Drawing the rest from reference TRBV28 and TRBJ2-4, the complete variable domain is DVKVTQSSRYLVKRTGEKVFLECVQDMDHENMFWYRQDPGLGLRLIYFSYDVKMKEKGDIPEGYSVSREKKERFSLILESASTNQTSMYLCASSTGLRGIQYFGAGTRLSVL.

The chain couples TRBV5-4 to TRBJ1-5; a weak D match, TRBD1 (6 bases). Trimming removed 3 bases at V and 7 bases at J, with 11 bases between. The germline V gene encodes CDR1 SGHNT and CDR2 YYREEE (reference sequence). The length of the CDR3 is 13 residues. The CDR3 here is CASSWGQGQPQHF. CDR3 bases: TGTGCCAGCAGCTGGGGGCAGGGGCAGCCCCAGCATTTT.

The V gene is TRBV6-2 or TRBV6-3, the J gene TRBJ2-1; D is perhaps TRBD1 (6 bases). The CDR3 totals 14 residues. The V gene lost 3 bases and the J gene lost 3 bases, with 9 bases spanning the gap. CDR1 is MNHEY, CDR2 SVGEGT, per germline. DNA of the CDR3: TGTGCCAGCAGTTATACAGGGTTCTACAATGAGCAGTTCTTC. Translation gives CASSYTGFYNEQFF.

This clone showed up just once. The rearrangement uses TRBV5-6 and TRBJ1-6; a weak D match, TRBD1 (5 bases). Germline CDR1 reads SGHDT; CDR2 reads YYEEEE. V dropped 1 base and J dropped 10 bases, with 12 bases sitting between them. The CDR3 extends over 14 amino acids. The CDR3 region is CASSLSGSGSPLHF. CDR3 sequence (DNA): TGTGCCAGCAGCTTGTCCGGGTCAGGGTCACCCCTCCACTTT.

V and J are TRBV7-9 and TRBJ1-2; no definite D call. V lost 7 bases, J lost 8 bases, and 14 bases lay in between. CDR1 is SEHNR and CDR2 is FQNEAQ in the germline V gene (reference sequence). This CDR3 has 12 amino acids. The CDR3, as DNA: TGTGCCAGCACCCTAGGAGGAGTGGGCTACACCTTC. Translation: CASTLGGVGYTF. Combining the CDR3 with reference TRBV7-9 and TRBJ1-2 gives the whole variable domain DTGVSQNPRHKITKRGQNVTFRCDPISEHNRLYWYRQTLGQGPEFLTYFQNEAQLEKSRLLSDRFSAERPKGSFSTLEIQRTEQGDSAMYLCASTLGGVGYTFGSGTRLTVV.

The V and J genes are TRBV5-1 and TRBJ1-1, with D unclear. Trimming cost V 0 bases and J 2 bases, with 11 bases left between them. The CDR3 runs to 15 residues. The V gene's germline CDR1 is SGHRS and CDR2 YFSETQ. The CDR3 DNA reads as TGCGCCAGCAGCTTGGTGGTGACGGGTAACACTGAAGCTTTCTTT. This gives the protein CASSLVVTGNTEAFF.

The rearrangement joins TRBV5-6 to TRBJ2-2, with D hard to call. Per the germline V gene, CDR1 is SGHDT and CDR2 is YYEEEE. Between the trimmed V and J ends, which lost 9 bases and 2 bases, there was a span of 11 bases. The CDR3 has 13 residues. CDR3 nucleotides: TGTGCCATGGAGCGCTTAAACACCGGGGAGCTGTTTTTT. It specifies CAMERLNTGELFF.

The CDR3 coding sequence is TGTGCCAGCAGTGATGGTAGGGGGTATGGCTACACCTTC. Its translation is CASSDGRGYGYTF. The V and J genes are TRBV2 and TRBJ1-2; tentative D call: TRBD1 (6 bases). The CDR3 extends over 13 amino acids. Germline V gene lookup returns CDR1 SNHLY and CDR2 FYNNEI. Trimming removed 3 bases from V and 5 bases from J, with 10 bases in between.

The chain employs TRBV7-6 and TRBJ2-1; the D gene is possibly TRBD1 (6 bases). CDR1 is SGHVS, CDR2 FNYEAQ, per germline. CDR3 length equals 20 residues. V lost 1 base and J 5 bases, leaving 27 bases between the germline ends. The CDR3 DNA sequence: TGTGCCAGCAGCTTAGGAAGGGGCAGGGGCCACTATAGTTCCGACAATGAGCAGTTCTTC. Protein sequence: CASSLGRGRGHYSSDNEQFF.

The chain couples TRBV5-6 to TRBJ1-6; D call uncertain. The CDR3 sequence is 14 residues long. V lost 5 bases, J lost 5 bases, and 11 bases lay in between. Germline CDR1 SGHDT, CDR2 YYEEEE. The CDR3 loop is CASSPGINNSPLHF. The CDR3 bases are TGTGCCAGCAGTCCCGGGATAAATAATTCACCCCTCCACTTT.

V is TRBV2 and J is TRBJ1-2; D is ambiguous. V lost 3 bases, J lost 4 bases, and 9 bases lay in between. From germline, CDR1 is SNHLY and CDR2 FYNNEI. The CDR3 length is 13 residues. CDR3 DNA sequence: TGTGCCAGCAGTGACCCGCGAAGCTATGGCTACACCTTC. Translated, it gives CASSDPRSYGYTF.

V is TRBV10-1 and J is TRBJ2-6; D is undetermined. Germline CDR1 is WNHNN and CDR2 is SYGVQD (reference sequence). V gave up 0 bases and J gave up 0 bases, with 6 bases separating them. The CDR3 sequence is 16 residues long. The chain's CDR3 is CASSESRSSGANVLTF. As DNA, the CDR3 is TGCGCCAGCAGTGAGTCGAGGAGCTCTGGGGCCAACGTCCTGACTTTC.